Included here is one T cell receptor beta chain sequence, with context. Cohorts were assigned according to the clinical history that participants reported. Authors' processing steps: The authors estimated nucleated cell counts from reference gene primer amplification. Clones were sequenced by immunoSEQ multiplex PCR, and TCRdb holds only the in-frame ones, with some missing. V and J calls and clone size follow that table, whereas D and trimming were derived from the DNA. The sample lists about 190,000 clones, roughly 84% seen once, with roughly 3.2% in the top ten. The data belong to a study of blood T cell repertoires in COVID-19. Whole-study context: T cells, B-cell-depleted T cells, or PBMCs supplied cDNA or gDNA.

Germline CDR1 SGHKS, CDR2 YYEKEE (reference sequence). The CDR3 is 14 amino acids. With 1 base removed from V and 7 bases from J, the gap between germline ends came to 12 bases. The sequenced material came from PBMCs or T cells enriched from blood (not recorded which). The sequence came from a woman aged 25 to 39 who had been exposed to COVID-19. V and J are TRBV5-5 and TRBJ1-5, with D perhaps TRBD1 (5 bases). CDR3 DNA: TGTGCCAGCAGCTTGATCAGGGTTGGCCAGCCCCAGCATTTT. It codes for CASSLIRVGQPQHF.